These 17 T cell receptor beta chains came from one sample sequenced in a study of blood T cells in healthy people across ages. A second PCR, run for 7 to 11 cycles, used a sample-barcoded 5' primer plus a J-beta primer mix. One entry per CDR3 protein results from TCRdb running MiXCR on the 5' RACE reads. The data hold 750,000 or so distinct CDR3 sequences, with just under 25% observed a single time. The same specimen was also included in a second study, on T cells of mothers and their children.

Sequenced input: blood. These receptors were obtained from a boy between 10 and 17 years old in good health.

This clonotype appeared a few times. This chain connects TRBV7-6 to TRBJ1-1; TRBD1 aligns across 11 bases. The CDR3 loop spans 16 amino acids. Germline lookup yields CDR1 SGHVS and CDR2 FNYEAQ. With V trimmed by 6 bases and J by 1 base, 7 bases remained unmatched. In DNA form, the CDR3 reads TGTGCCAGCAGTCTTGGACAGGGGGCGTCGAACACTGAAGCTTTCTTT. This translates into CASSLGQGASNTEAFF.

This clonotype was counted only a few times. The genes are TRBV15 and TRBJ2-1, with a tentative D call TRBD2 (7 bases). The V end lost 1 base, the J end lost 5 bases, and 12 bases lay between the germline ends. In germline, CDR1 is LNHNV, CDR2 YYDKDF (reference sequence). The CDR3 covers 15 residues. CDR3 in amino acids: CATSRVGGRDNEQFF. The CDR3 bases are TGTGCCACCAGCAGAGTGGGGGGGCGGGACAATGAGCAGTTCTTC.

This clonotype turned up a few times. The J gene is TRBJ2-7, the V gene TRBV4-1, with 8 bases that match TRBD1. In germline, CDR1 is MGHRA, CDR2 YSYEKL. The CDR3 has 14 residues. The V segment lost 0 bases and the J segment 3 bases; nucleotides outside the gene matches: 1. The CDR3 DNA sequence: TGCGCCAGCAGCCAAGAAGGGACAGGCTACGAGCAGTACTTC. It yields the protein CASSQEGTGYEQYF.

V and J are TRBV24-1 and TRBJ2-5; D gene uncertain. V shed 1 base and J shed 5 bases, with 10 bases lying between them. The CDR3 covers 14 residues. The germline gives CDR1 KGHDR, CDR2 SFDVKD. CDR3 in DNA: TGTGCCACCAGTGATTTCGGATCCTCCGAGACCCAGTACTTC. Its translation: CATSDFGSSETQYF.

The CDR3 spells CASSLFYDGLTNEKLFF. CDR3 in DNA: TGTGCCAGCAGCTTGTTTTACGACGGGCTCACTAATGAAAAACTGTTTTTT. The chain is built from TRBV7-8 and TRBJ1-4; D ambiguous. CDR1 and CDR2 from the germline V gene are SGHVS and FQNEAQ. CDR3 length: 17 residues. V lost 3 bases and J lost 2, with 16 bases in between.

The chain joins TRBV19 to TRBJ1-2; 8 bases agree with TRBD1. Germline CDR1 and CDR2: LNHDA and SQIVND (reference sequence). The CDR3 length is 14 residues. Trimming took 3 bases from V and 5 from J; bases not matched to a gene: 5. CDR3 sequence (DNA): TGTGCCAGTAGTATGAGGACAGGGAATTATGGCTACACCTTC. Its translation is CASSMRTGNYGYTF. Complete variable domain (other parts from reference TRBV19 and TRBJ1-2): DGGITQSPKYLFRKEGQNVTLSCEQNLNHDAMYWYRQDPGQGLRLIYYSQIVNDFQKGDIAEGYSVSREKKESFPLTVTSAQKNPTAFYLCASSMRTGNYGYTFGSGTRLTVV.

This clonotype has more than one count but fewer than ten. J is TRBJ2-5 and V is TRBV3-1, with D tentatively TRBD2 (6 bases). V shed 0 bases and J shed 1 base, with 15 bases lying between them. Germline assignment: CDR1 LGHDT and CDR2 YNNKEL (reference sequence). The CDR3 extends over 17 amino acids. CDR3 bases: TGTGCCAGCAGCCAAGATCGGGGAGGCGTACGCCAAGAGACCCAGTACTTC. This translates into CASSQDRGGVRQETQYF.

The rearrangement joins TRBV29-1 to TRBJ2-7; 11 nucleotides align to TRBD2. Trimming took 4 bases from V and 3 from J; bases not matched to a gene: 8. The CDR3 loop spans 15 amino acids. Germline CDR1 is SQVTM and CDR2 is ANQGSEA. CDR3 sequence (DNA): TGCAGCGTTGGAGGGGAGACTAGCGGGAACTACGAGCAGTACTTC. It encodes CSVGGETSGNYEQYF.

This clonotype occurred once. The V gene is TRBV5-1, the J gene TRBJ2-5; TRBD1 agrees at 7 bases. V gave up 0 bases and J gave up 5 bases; unmatched junction bases: 4. This CDR3 contains 14 residues. Looked up from germline, CDR1 is SGHRS and CDR2 is YFSETQ. This CDR3 is CASSLVGTVETQYF. CDR3 coding DNA: TGCGCCAGCAGCTTGGTGGGGACAGTGGAGACCCAGTACTTC.

This clonotype showed up just a few times. This chain uses TRBV20-1 with TRBJ2-6; TRBD2 aligns across 12 bases. The V and J ends lost 1 base and 2 bases, in that order; junction bases with no gene match: 6. The length of the CDR3 is 18 residues. The germline V gene has CDR1 DFQATT and CDR2 SNEGSKA (reference sequence). This CDR3 reads CSARASTSGSPGANVLTF. The CDR3, as DNA: TGCAGTGCTAGAGCCTCGACTAGCGGGAGTCCTGGGGCCAACGTCCTGACTTTC.

This clonotype was seen a handful of times. V is TRBV7-6 and J is TRBJ2-1; D possibly corresponds to TRBD2 (5 bases). Trimming took 5 bases from V and 6 from J, leaving 20 bases between them. Per the germline V gene, CDR1 is SGHVS and CDR2 is FNYEAQ. The CDR3 is 16 amino acids. The CDR3 DNA is TGTGCCAGCAGCCCTGGCGGACTCGTAGTTACCAATGAGCAGTTCTTC. Protein sequence: CASSPGGLVVTNEQFF.

This clonotype was counted ten times or more. V is TRBV7-2 and J is TRBJ2-5; D is unclear. The CDR3 contains 13 residues. The germline V gene encodes CDR1 SGHTA and CDR2 FQGNSA. Trimming stripped 0 bases from V and 4 bases from J, with 6 bases between. The CDR3 is CASSLALRETQYF. CDR3 sequence (DNA): TGTGCCAGCAGCTTAGCTCTGAGAGAGACCCAGTACTTC.

The rearrangement uses TRBV28 and TRBJ2-7, with 7 bases matching TRBD2. The CDR3 is 14 residues long. J gave up 3 bases and V 4 bases, and 6 bases lay outside the gene matches. Germline-derived CDR1 and CDR2 are MDHEN and SYDVKM. The CDR3 sequence is CASSSLADLYEQYF. The CDR3 coding sequence is TGTGCCAGCAGTTCGCTAGCGGACCTCTACGAGCAGTACTTC.

This clonotype was detected a few times. The chain recombines TRBV20-1 with TRBJ2-7; 10 nucleotides agree with TRBD2. This CDR3 has 17 residues. From germline, CDR1 is DFQATT and CDR2 SNEGSKA (reference sequence). The V and J ends lost 3 bases and 0 bases, in that order; junction bases with no gene match: 11. The chain's CDR3 is CSASALGRTSGSYEQYF. The CDR3 DNA reads TGCAGTGCTAGTGCCCTAGGGAGGACTAGCGGCTCCTACGAGCAGTACTTC.

This clonotype was detected only a few times. This chain connects TRBV7-6 to TRBJ2-7; TRBD2 aligns across 10 bases. Germline-derived CDR1 and CDR2 are SGHVS and FNYEAQ. With 2 bases clipped from V and 3 bases from J, the junction kept 7 bases outside the gene matches. This CDR3 is 16 amino acids long. CDR3 sequence: CASSLYASGSNYEQYF. In DNA form, the CDR3 reads TGTGCCAGCAGCTTATATGCTAGCGGGAGTAACTACGAGCAGTACTTC.

In its sample, this clonotype was seen a few times. V and J are TRBV25-1 and TRBJ2-1; D possibly matches TRBD1 or TRBD2 (5 bases each). The V end was cut by 6 bases, the J end by 8 bases, with 20 bases between. Germline CDR1 is MGHDK and CDR2 is SYGVNS. CDR3 length: 15 residues. CDR3 nucleotides: TGTGCCAGCAGCGACAGAGCGGACCGTAGAGATGAGCAGTTCTTC. Protein product: CASSDRADRRDEQFF.

The V call is TRBV27, the J call TRBJ2-1, with TRBD1 identical over 10 bases. The CDR3 consists of 15 residues. J was trimmed by 7 bases and V by 0 bases; bases with no gene match: 3. Germline CDR1 reads MNHEY; CDR2 reads SMNVEV (reference sequence). The CDR3 DNA follows: TGTGCCAGCAGTTTATCAGCGGGACAGGGGAATGAGCAGTTCTTC. It yields the protein CASSLSAGQGNEQFF.